Below, 10 T cell receptor beta chains from the same sample are listed, as sequenced in a study of T cell responses to AZD1222 COVID-19 vaccine. Repertoires were generated with immunoSEQ multiplex PCR, while TCRdb's copy carries only in-frame clones and drops some. Of about 99,000 clones in the sample, around nine tenths were seen once. This specimen was peripheral blood, taken 28 days after the second dose of the MenACWY control vaccine. Receptors originate from an adult who received the MenACWY meningococcal vaccine as a control.

This clone has ten or more counts. The chain uses TRBV6-1 and TRBJ1-4, with 8 bases fitting TRBD1. Germline loops: CDR1 MNHNS, CDR2 SASEGT. CDR3 length equals 16 residues. Germline trimming cut 0 bases from V and 5 bases from J; bases unmatched to any gene: 5. The CDR3 reads CASSEAAGQGNEKLFF. CDR3 nucleotide sequence: TGTGCCAGCAGTGAAGCAGCCGGACAGGGCAATGAAAAACTGTTTTTT.

This clone was detected only once. The chain joins TRBV18 to TRBJ2-3, with D perhaps given as TRBD1 or TRBD2 (5 bases each). The germline V gene has CDR1 KGHSH and CDR2 LQKENI. The CDR3 sequence is 12 residues long. V lost 5 bases and J lost 4, with 7 bases in between. DNA of the CDR3: TGTGCCAGCTCAGGGGGTCCAGATACGCAGTATTTT. Translating it yields CASSGGPDTQYF. The whole variable domain, remainder taken from reference TRBV18 and TRBJ2-3, is NAGVMQNPRHLVRRRGQEARLRCSPMKGHSHVYWYRQLPEEGLKFMVYLQKENIIDESGMPKERFSAEFPKEGPSILRIQQVVRGDSAAYFCASSGGPDTQYFGPGTRLTVL.

The chain combines TRBV6-4 with TRBJ1-1; D is uncertain. The CDR3 loop spans 13 amino acids. Germline CDR1 reads MRHNA; CDR2 reads SNTAGT. Trimming left V 6 bases short and J 1 base short, with 9 bases between. The DNA for the CDR3 is TGTGCCAGCAGAACTTCAGAGAACACTGAAGCTTTCTTT. It encodes CASRTSENTEAFF.

The chain combines TRBV5-1 with TRBJ2-5, with D possibly TRBD1 on 6 matching bases. Germline CDR1 reads SGHRS; CDR2 reads YFSETQ. The CDR3 spans 14 residues. V lost 5 bases and J 1 base, leaving 12 bases between the germline ends. The DNA for the CDR3 is TGCGCCAGCAGATTAATACAGGGCCAAGAGACCCAGTACTTC. Encoded protein: CASRLIQGQETQYF. The whole variable domain, remainder taken from reference TRBV5-1 and TRBJ2-5, is KAGVTQTPRYLIKTRGQQVTLSCSPISGHRSVSWYQQTPGQGLQFLFEYFSETQRNKGNFPGRFSGRQFSNSRSEMNVSTLELGDSALYLCASRLIQGQETQYFGPGTRLLVL.

Comments on this clone: The junction departs from germline at one end; a sequencing error may be responsible. The chain couples TRBV30 to TRBJ1-6, with D unclear. The CDR3 extends over 15 amino acids. Germline V gene data show CDR1 as GTSNPN and CDR2 as SVGIG (reference sequence). In nucleotides, the CDR3 is TGTGCCGGGAGGGCGTTTTTAACTGGCAATTCACCCCTCCACTTT. This translates into CAGRAFLTGNSPLHF.

This clone was counted only a few times. The V gene is TRBV11-2, the J gene TRBJ1-1; D unresolved. The germline CDR1 and CDR2 sequences are SGHAT and FQNNGV. With 8 bases removed from V and 5 bases from J, the gap between germline ends came to 18 bases. The CDR3 covers 14 residues. The CDR3, as DNA: TGTGCCAGCCAGACAAACCTAGCGGGGACTGAAGCTTTCTTT. Translated: CASQTNLAGTEAFF.

The J gene is TRBJ1-3, the V gene TRBV9, with D unclear. Trimming took 0 bases from V and 2 from J, leaving 15 bases between them. From germline, CDR1 is SGDLS and CDR2 YYNGEE. The CDR3 is 17 residues long. CDR3 DNA: TGTGCCAGCAGCGTAGGTCCAAGAGACCCTGCTGGAAACACCATATATTTT. Translating it yields CASSVGPRDPAGNTIYF.

The rearrangement uses TRBV5-4 and TRBJ1-2; D is perhaps TRBD1 (6 bases). Trimming took 4 bases from V and 4 from J, leaving 14 bases between them. CDR3 size: 14 residues. Per the germline V gene, CDR1 is SGHNT and CDR2 is YYREEE (reference sequence). The CDR3 loop is CASSHAGGSYGYTF. In nucleotides, the CDR3 is TGTGCCAGCAGCCACGCTGGGGGCAGCTATGGCTACACCTTC. Filled out from reference TRBV5-4 and TRBJ1-2, the complete variable domain reads ETGVTQSPTHLIKTRGQQVTLRCSSQSGHNTVSWYQQALGQGPQFIFQYYREEENGRGNFPPRFSGLQFPNYSSELNVNALELDDSALYLCASSHAGGSYGYTFGSGTRLTVV.

This rearrangement joins TRBV6-2 or TRBV6-3 to TRBJ1-2; D might be TRBD1 (5 bases). The ends were cut back, 2 bases at V and 2 bases at J, with 6 bases in the middle. The CDR3 totals 13 residues. Looked up from germline, CDR1 is MNHEY and CDR2 is SVGEGT. Written as DNA, the CDR3 is TGTGCCAGCAGTTACGGGGGAAACTATGGCTACACCTTC. Protein: CASSYGGNYGYTF.

This sequence joins TRBV7-2 and TRBJ2-7, with 9 bases matching TRBD1. V lost 5 bases to trimming and J lost 0 bases; unmatched junction nucleotides: 8. The V gene's germline CDR1 is SGHTA and CDR2 FQGNSA. The CDR3 has 16 residues. The CDR3 DNA sequence: TGTGCCAGCAGCCGTATCGGGACAGGGAGCTCCTACGAGCAGTACTTC. Translated, it gives CASSRIGTGSSYEQYF.